Listed below are T cell receptor beta chains from one sample, sequenced in a study of cytomegalovirus exposure and HLA in healthy donors. Method: immunoSEQ multiplex PCR; TCRdb's copy keeps in-frame clones and lacks some. The sample includes 200,000 to 250,000 clones, 70% to 85% of them seen just once. The specimen sequenced was PBMCs. These receptors all come from a male donor in good health and CMV-seronegative. Both conserved end residues are part of each CDR3. Fields, in order: J gene, clone size, V gene, D gene, CDR3 DNA, CDR3 protein. D genes are given only for firm matches. Clone size is shown for a subset of rows, as once, few, many or a class of expanded clone.

>TRBJ2-1|NA|TRBV7-6|NA
TGTGCCAGCAGCCCCTCAGGCGGGGACGATGATGAGCAGTTCTTC
CASSPSGGDDDEQFF
>TRBJ2-5|once|TRBV5-1|NA
TGCGCCAGCAGCGGAGGGGGCTCAAGGGGTCAAGAGACCCAGTACTTC
CASSGGGSRGQETQYF
>TRBJ2-5|NA|TRBV2|NA
TGTGCCAGCACCGTAACGGCAGGGGAAGAGACCCAGTACTTC
CASTVTAGEETQYF
>TRBJ2-7|NA|TRBV6-5|NA
TGTGCCAGCAGTTACTCGGGACTCGCCTACGAGCAGTACTTC
CASSYSGLAYEQYF
>TRBJ2-1|few|TRBV13|TRBD2
TGTGCCAGCAGCCGTCGGACTAGCGGCAATGAGCAGTTCTTC
CASSRRTSGNEQFF
>TRBJ1-2|few|TRBV25-1|NA
TGTGCCAGCAGTGAAGCGGGGCGGCACGCTAACTATGGCTACACCTTC
CASSEAGRHANYGYTF
>TRBJ2-1|once|TRBV2|TRBD2
TGTGCCAGCAGTAAGGCGTTGACTAGCGGGAGCCCCAATGAGCAGTTCTTC
CASSKALTSGSPNEQFF
>TRBJ2-7|NA|TRBV20-1|NA
TGCAGTGCTAGTAGGACGGCCTTAGGGGCTTTC
CSASRTALGAF
>TRBJ2-3|NA|TRBV5-4|NA
TGTGCCAGCAGCTTGAAGAGCGGGAGCACAGATACGCAGTATTTT
CASSLKSGSTDTQYF
>TRBJ2-7|NA|TRBV19|TRBD2
TGTGCCAGTAGTGCGACTAGCGGGAGATGGGAGCAGTACTTC
CASSATSGRWEQYF
>TRBJ1-1|NA|TRBV29-1|NA
TGCAGCGTCTCGGAGCTTGAAGCTTTCTTT
CSVSELEAFF
>TRBJ2-5|NA|TRBV7-3|NA
TGTGCCAGCAGCTTAGTGGGCGGGTTCCAAGAGACCCAGTACTTC
CASSLVGGFQETQYF
>TRBJ2-7|NA|TRBV28|NA
TGTGCCAGCAAGAGTGGGGGCTCGATTGACGAGCAGTACTTC
CASKSGGSIDEQYF
>TRBJ2-3|NA|TRBV28|TRBD1
TGTGCCAGCAGTACCGAGGGACAGGGAGGGAAAAATACGCAGTATTTT
CASSTEGQGGKNTQYF
>TRBJ1-5|NA|TRBV6-5|NA
TGTGCCAGCAGGCAGGGTTACAGCAATCAGCCCCAGCATTTT
CASRQGYSNQPQHF
>TRBJ2-7|NA|TRBV5-4|TRBD1
TGTGCCAGCAGCTTTCGGCCCGGGGGACAGGGTTCCTACGAGCAGTACTTC
CASSFRPGGQGSYEQYF
>TRBJ2-1|NA|TRBV7-9|NA
TGTGCCAGCAGCTTATCTCTTAAAGGGAGTTACAATGAGCAGTTCTTC
CASSLSLKGSYNEQFF
>TRBJ1-1|NA|TRBV7-2|NA
TGTGCCAGCAGCTTATTCGGCACTGAAGCTTTCTTT
CASSLFGTEAFF
>TRBJ2-1|NA|TRBV7-2|NA
TGTGCCAGCAGCTTAAGCAGGCCCTACAATGAGCAGTTCTTC
CASSLSRPYNEQFF
>TRBJ2-7|NA|TRBV9|NA
TGTGCCAGCAGCACTCGGGGGTCGTTCTACGAGCAGTACTTC
CASSTRGSFYEQYF
>TRBJ1-2|NA|TRBV7-9|NA
TGTGCCAGCAGCCGGACATCGAACTATGGCTACACCTTC
CASSRTSNYGYTF
>TRBJ2-1|NA|TRBV29-1|NA
TGCAGCGTGAAGACAGGAACGGAGTTCTTC
CSVKTGTEFF
>TRBJ2-1|NA|TRBV4-1|TRBD1
TGCGCCAGCAGCCAAGGGGTACGGACAGGCTACAATGAGCAGTTCTTC
CASSQGVRTGYNEQFF
>TRBJ2-5|NA|TRBV27|TRBD2
TGTGCCAGCAGTATTGGGGGGGGGTCCCAGTACTTC
CASSIGGGSQYF
>TRBJ2-1|few|TRBV10-3|TRBD1
TGTGCCATCAGCCTACCAGGGGGATCCTACAATGAGCAGTTCTTC
CAISLPGGSYNEQFF
>TRBJ2-1|NA|TRBV10-3|TRBD1
TGTGCCATCAGTGAAGGACAGGGGGGAACCTACAATGAGCAGTTCTTC
CAISEGQGGTYNEQFF
>TRBJ1-2|few|TRBV18|TRBD1
TGTGCCAGCTCACTAGGACAGGGTCATGGCTACACCTTC
CASSLGQGHGYTF
>TRBJ2-2|few|TRBV6-6|TRBD2
TGTGCCAGCAGTTACCTAGCGGGAGACACCGGGGAGCTGTTTTTT
CASSYLAGDTGELFF
>TRBJ1-5|NA|TRBV2|NA
TGTGCCAGCAGTGAAAGGAGGACGGAGCCCCAGCATTTT
CASSERRTEPQHF
>TRBJ2-7|NA|TRBV18|NA
TGTGCCAGCTCCCGGGACCTGACTAGCTCCTACGAGCAGTACTTC
CASSRDLTSSYEQYF
>TRBJ2-3|few|TRBV5-4|NA
TGTGCCAGCAACTTGGGACTTCCGATTTCCACAGATACGCAGTATTTT
CASNLGLPISTDTQYF
>TRBJ2-3|NA|TRBV5-1|TRBD2
TGCGCCAGCAGCCGGGGGGAAGAGAACACAGATACGCAGTATTTT
CASSRGEENTDTQYF
>TRBJ2-7|NA|TRBV25-1|TRBD2
TGTGCCAGCAGTGAAATCGAGAGCGGGAGGTACGAGCAGTACTTC
CASSEIESGRYEQYF
>TRBJ2-2|NA|TRBV15|NA
TGTGCCACCAGCAGAGTCGGGAGCCCGAACACCGGGGAGCTGTTTTTT
CATSRVGSPNTGELFF
>TRBJ2-7|NA|TRBV6-5|NA
TGTGCCAGCATCGGCGGCAGCCTTTACGAGCAGTACTTC
CASIGGSLYEQYF
>TRBJ2-1|NA|TRBV4-1|TRBD2
TGCGCCAGCAGCCAAGAAGGGGGGACTAGCGGCTTCTACAATGAGCAGTTCTTC
CASSQEGGTSGFYNEQFF
>TRBJ2-6|NA|TRBV5-4|NA
TGTGCCAGCAGCTTGGTTGGGGAGGGGGCCAACGTCCTGACTTTC
CASSLVGEGANVLTF
>TRBJ2-5|NA|TRBV19|NA
TGTGCCAGTAGTATAGATACGGAAGAGACCCAGTACTTC
CASSIDTEETQYF
>TRBJ2-3|NA|TRBV28|TRBD2
TGTGCCAGCAGTCCACACTTAGCGGGGAGCACAGATACGCAGTATTTT
CASSPHLAGSTDTQYF
>TRBJ2-7|NA|TRBV7-8|TRBD2
TGTGCCAGCAGCTTAGTCGGGAGGGGCGGTGGGGAGCAGTACTTC
CASSLVGRGGGEQYF
>TRBJ2-1|once|TRBV7-3|TRBD2
TGTGCCAGCAGCCCTCCGACTAGCAACAATGAGCAGTTCTTC
CASSPPTSNNEQFF
>TRBJ2-7|NA|TRBV28|TRBD2
TGTGCCAGCAGACGAGCACTAGCGGGAGGTCTTTCCTACGAGCAGTACTTC
CASRRALAGGLSYEQYF
>TRBJ2-2|NA|TRBV18|TRBD2
TGTGCCAGCTCACTCGTAGCGGGAGCGAACACCGGGGAGCTGTTTTTT
CASSLVAGANTGELFF
>TRBJ2-3|NA|TRBV5-4|NA
TGTGCCAGCCGTCCGTCGGGATGGGATACGCAGTATTTT
CASRPSGWDTQYF